This TCR beta chain is from a study of blood T cell repertoires in COVID-19 (dated by TCRdb to about 2020). For the study in its entirety: Collaborator samples came from the United States, Italy and Spain and covered acute and convalescent phases of COVID-19. The material from the prospective study consisted of cDNA or gDNA derived from T cells, B-cell-depleted T cells, or PBMCs. Subjects who had been exposed to COVID-19, were actively infected with it, or had recovered from it provided the deeply sampled blood TCRbeta repertoires that made up the dataset. The repertoires were released in a freely available public database meant as a resource for research on the immune response to SARS-CoV-2. Samples came from the ongoing ImmuneRACE study (first 160 participants) plus 1,254 subjects from 6 global collaborators. The sample metadata nearly always contained a de-identified subject ID, COVID-19 status, age in years and sex. HLA class I and class II types, where available, came from metadata supplied by the sample provider rather than from assay-based typing. The investigation overall reported the following: The quantity of clinical and demographic metadata differed by source and by participant and was supplied without curation.

Regarding this clone: Its recognized antigen is unknown. No much larger clonotype is one base removed from it; base qualities were not supplied.

TCRbeta CDR3 regions were amplified from genomic DNA by means of the immunoSEQ Assay, a bias-controlled multiplex PCR. The paper's processing steps were these. The number of nucleated cells in each sample was estimated by amplification of reference gene primers within the assay. Sequence reads were collapsed and filtered to measure the absolute abundance of every unique TCRbeta CDR3 rearrangement. For each sample, productive Simpson clonality was calculated by taking the square root of Simpson's diversity index across productive rearrangements. Sourced from immuneACCESS, this table was stored by TCRdb with only in-frame sequences that have V and J called. A share of the clones is absent; for the studies checked, an unresolved V gene accounts for under half, and the remainder has no known explanation. The V and J calls and clone size are taken from that table; D and trimming were inferred from the DNA. This sample comprises 35,000 to 40,000 clones, approximately 90% of them detected only once. The ten most abundant clones make up 5.5% to 8.5% of the sample.

Each collaborating institution followed its own protocols to collect whole blood in K2EDTA tubes. For TCRbeta analysis, collaborator samples were shipped as frozen whole blood, as isolated PBMCs, or as DNA extracted from either sample type. V is pruned by 1 base and J by 4 bases, leaving 3 bases of the junction without a gene match. The germline V gene encodes CDR1 SGHNT and CDR2 YYREEE (reference sequence). The CDR3 has 15 amino acids, counting the end cysteine and phenylalanine. Just the 45-base CDR3 DNA is kept, in frame starting at base 1. The specimen was peripheral blood. This TCR came from a human donor in a cohort sampled during active COVID-19. The receptor chain draws on TRBV5-4 and TRBJ2-2; TRBD2 fits 8 bases in the junction. Here is the DNA: TGTGCCAGCAGCTTGCCGGGGGGGCGCACCGGGGAGCTGTTTTTT. Its protein reads: CASSLPGGRTGELFF. Beyond the CDR3, the reference TRBV5-4 and TRBJ2-2 genes provide the residues; the full variable domain reads: ETGVTQSPTHLIKTRGQQVTLRCSSQSGHNTVSWYQQALGQGPQFIFQYYREEENGRGNFPPRFSGLQFPNYSSELNVNALELDDSALYLCASSLPGGRTGELFFGEGSRLTVL.